This TCR beta chain was identified in a study of cytomegalovirus exposure and HLA in healthy donors. Regarding the study as a whole: A later analysis reportedly found that, within productive TCRs, an Asian-associated ancestry cluster had fewer N-insertions than the mean observed across the approximately 670 donors. A later analysis found that most CMV-associated TCR beta chains appeared HLA-restricted.

V was clipped by 0 bases and J by 6 bases, with 8 bases between them. The CDR3 runs to 13 residues. The V gene's germline CDR1 is MNHEY and CDR2 SMNVEV (reference sequence). On this clone itself: What it recognizes is unknown.

PCR was performed using 60 Vbeta and 13 Jbeta primers. Clones were sequenced by immunoSEQ multiplex PCR, and TCRdb holds only the in-frame ones, with some missing. This table holds around 160,000 clones, approximately 83% found once. This clonotype originated in a man aged 18-30 years in good health and CMV-seropositive. The chain employs TRBV27 and TRBJ1-2; D is ambiguous. The material sequenced was PBMCs. This CDR3 is CASSLSGEDGYTF. The DNA for the CDR3 is TGTGCCAGCAGTTTATCCGGGGAGGATGGCTACACCTTC.